This T cell receptor beta chain was obtained from a study of OX40 agonist ivuxolimab in advanced cancers. About the research overall: The study enrolled dose-escalation patients with hepatocellular carcinoma, melanoma, renal cell or head and neck cancer. Study-wide points: Both CD4+ and CD8+ T cell populations in blood had undergone clonal expansion by week 6 at 0.1 to 3.0 mg/kg.

Trimming took 10 bases from V and 0 from J, leaving 15 bases between them. The germline V gene has CDR1 MGHDK and CDR2 SYGVNS. There are 14 residues in the CDR3. The method was immunoSEQ multiplex PCR; TCRdb's version includes in-frame clones alone and lacks a portion of them. The data contain 65,000 to 85,000 clones, about 92% of them singletons. In the case of this clone: What it binds is not known.

This material consisted of CD4+ or CD8+ T cells sorted from blood, taken in a trial of the OX40 agonist ivuxolimab. V and J are TRBV25-1 and TRBJ1-2; weak D call: TRBD1 (5 bases). The sequence derives from an adult with an advanced solid tumor such as melanoma, head and neck, liver or kidney cancer. Written as DNA, the CDR3 is TGTGCCACCTCGCTAGGGACTCCTAACTATGGCTACACCTTC. Its protein product is CATSLGTPNYGYTF.